A selection of T cell receptor beta chains follows, all from one sample in a study of cytomegalovirus exposure and HLA in healthy donors. Generated by immunoSEQ multiplex PCR, the TCRdb table keeps only in-frame clones and is missing some. The sample holds around 170,000 clones, 65% to 90% seen once. The specimen sequenced was PBMCs. Receptor source: a man aged 40-55 years in good health and CMV-seropositive. Both conserved end residues are part of each CDR3. D genes are given only for firm matches. Not all rows give a size; the values are once, few, many and, for expanded clones, a class.

j_gene | d_gene | v_gene | abundance | CDR3aa | CDR3nt
TRBJ2-1 | NA | TRBV19 | NA | CAVRQAPPDNEQFF | TGTGCCGTTAGACAGGCCCCCCCGGACAATGAGCAGTTCTTC
TRBJ2-7 | TRBD1 | TRBV27 | NA | CASSPDRGGYEQYF | TGTGCCAGCAGTCCCGACAGGGGGGGATACGAGCAGTACTTC
TRBJ1-4 | NA | TRBV28 | NA | CASNEANEKLFF | TGTGCCAGCAACGAGGCGAATGAAAAACTGTTTTTT
TRBJ1-3 | NA | TRBV19 | NA | CASITGPSSGNTIYF | TGTGCCAGTATAACAGGGCCCAGCTCTGGAAACACCATATATTTT
TRBJ2-1 | TRBD2 | TRBV29-1 | NA | CSVDGLSSGVRSSYNEQFF | TGCAGCGTTGACGGTTTGTCTAGCGGGGTGAGGAGCTCCTACAATGAGCAGTTCTTC
TRBJ2-1 | NA | TRBV7-9 | few | CASSLGLKAEDSYNEQFF | TGTGCCAGCAGCTTAGGGTTGAAAGCGGAAGATTCCTACAATGAGCAGTTCTTC
TRBJ2-7 | TRBD1 | TRBV27 | NA | CASSWTGNNEQYF | TGTGCCAGCAGCTGGACAGGGAATAACGAGCAGTACTTC
TRBJ1-5 | TRBD1 | TRBV19 | NA | CASSHTQGASYQPQHF | TGTGCCAGTAGCCACACACAGGGGGCGAGTTATCAGCCCCAGCATTTT
TRBJ2-3 | TRBD2 | TRBV9 | few | CASRGGSGGNVADTQYF | TGTGCCAGCAGAGGGGGGAGCGGGGGTAATGTTGCAGATACGCAGTATTTT
TRBJ1-1 | TRBD1 | TRBV9 | NA | CASSPRDRVSVFTEAFF | TGTGCCAGCAGCCCCCGGGACAGGGTTTCTGTATTCACTGAAGCTTTCTTT
TRBJ1-6 | TRBD1 | TRBV27 | NA | CASRWPGGDSPLHF | TGTGCCAGCAGGTGGCCAGGGGGAGATTCACCCCTCCACTTT
TRBJ2-5 | NA | TRBV7-2 | NA | CASSRTRGAYETQYF | TGTGCCAGCAGCCGAACCCGGGGGGCGTACGAGACCCAGTACTTC
TRBJ2-7 | NA | TRBV19 | NA | CAPWGVKRDSPAEQYF | TGTGCCCCCTGGGGGGTGAAGAGGGACTCCCCCGCCGAGCAGTACTTC
TRBJ2-1 | TRBD2 | TRBV9 | once | CASSDGGKSYNEQFF | TGTGCCAGCAGCGACGGGGGGAAATCCTACAATGAGCAGTTCTTC
TRBJ1-5 | NA | TRBV19 | NA | CASSRGGSGSNQPQHF | TGTGCCAGTAGTCGCGGGGGCTCTGGGAGCAATCAGCCCCAGCATTTT
TRBJ2-3 | TRBD2 | TRBV5-1 | NA | CASSLRTSGFRDTQYF | TGCGCCAGCAGCTTGAGGACTAGCGGCTTCAGAGATACGCAGTATTTT
TRBJ1-5 | TRBD1 | TRBV19 | NA | CASSTGTGQTAPQHF | TGTGCCAGTTCTACCGGGACAGGCCAAACAGCGCCCCAGCATTTT
TRBJ1-5 | TRBD1 | TRBV28 | NA | CASRETGSNQPQHF | TGTGCCAGCAGAGAGACAGGGAGCAATCAGCCCCAGCATTTT
TRBJ1-1 | NA | TRBV27 | NA | CASSPGTFNTEAFF | TGTGCCAGCAGTCCCGGGACATTCAACACTGAAGCTTTCTTT
TRBJ2-1 | NA | TRBV29-1 | NA | CSVEAERSFNEQFF | TGCAGCGTTGAGGCGGAAAGATCGTTCAATGAGCAGTTCTTC
TRBJ1-4 | TRBD1 | TRBV5-4 | few | CASSLRQGFTTNEKLFF | TGTGCCAGCAGCTTGAGACAGGGCTTTACAACTAATGAAAAACTGTTTTTT
TRBJ1-4 | TRBD1 | TRBV19 | NA | CASSGWTGPNEKLFF | TGTGCCAGTAGTGGATGGACAGGGCCTAATGAAAAACTGTTTTTT
TRBJ2-7 | TRBD1 | TRBV7-3 | NA | CASSATRGLVSYEQYF | TGTGCCAGCAGCGCCACCAGGGGGCTCGTCTCCTACGAGCAGTACTTC
TRBJ2-2 | TRBD2 | TRBV19 | NA | CASSFSGANTGELFF | TGTGCCAGTAGTTTTAGCGGGGCGAACACCGGGGAGCTGTTTTTT
TRBJ2-3 | NA | TRBV7-3 | few | CASSAGTLTDTQYF | TGTGCCAGCAGCGCGGGGACTCTCACAGATACGCAGTATTTT
TRBJ1-1 | NA | TRBV27 | NA | CASSSWGLNTEAFF | TGTGCCAGCAGTTCGTGGGGGCTGAACACTGAAGCTTTCTTT
TRBJ1-6 | TRBD1 | TRBV27 | NA | CASSFTGVTYNSPLHF | TGTGCCAGCAGTTTCACAGGGGTTACCTATAATTCACCCCTCCACTTT
TRBJ2-5 | NA | TRBV5-1 | NA | CASSLTAQETQYF | TGCGCCAGCAGCTTAACAGCTCAGGAGACCCAGTACTTC
TRBJ1-5 | NA | TRBV2 | NA | CASSELGLTGPQHF | TGTGCCAGCAGTGAATTGGGCTTAACAGGGCCCCAGCATTTT
TRBJ2-5 | NA | TRBV10-3 | NA | CAISEEGWGTQYF | TGTGCCATCAGTGAAGAGGGTTGGGGGACCCAGTACTTC
TRBJ2-3 | NA | TRBV7-3 | NA | CASSLRNRGGSTDTQYF | TGTGCCAGCAGCTTACGCAACAGGGGGGGAAGCACAGATACGCAGTATTTT
TRBJ1-1 | NA | TRBV27 | NA | CASSLVGARNTEAFF | TGTGCCAGCAGTTTAGTTGGGGCTAGGAACACTGAAGCTTTCTTT
TRBJ2-3 | TRBD2 | TRBV6-1 | NA | CASSDPDSGVYTDTQYF | TGTGCCAGCAGTGACCCAGATAGCGGGGTTTACACAGATACGCAGTATTTT
TRBJ1-3 | NA | TRBV5-1 | few | CASSLAGGANTIYF | TGCGCCAGCAGCTTGGCCGGAGGGGCAAACACCATATATTTT
TRBJ2-2 | TRBD1 | TRBV7-7 | once | CASSSWTGSNTGELFF | TGTGCTAGCAGCTCTTGGACAGGGTCGAACACCGGGGAGCTGTTTTTT